The text below deals with one T cell receptor beta chain. Its antigen is undetermined. RNA was extracted with the RNeasy kit, and a quantity of 0.5 to 1 ug was reverse transcribed using random hexamers. Across 54 Vbeta and 13 Jbeta, immunoSEQ multiplex PCR amplified TCR beta CDR3. In TCRdb, the immunoSEQ multiplex PCR reads were re-called with MiXCR into one record per CDR3 protein. Among roughly 130,000 distinct CDR3 sequences listed, roughly 94% were seen once. This entry comes from a study of CD8 T cells in Susac syndrome. Treatment-naive patients with stable or active relapsing-remitting disease served as multiple sclerosis controls. The authors negatively isolated CD8+ and CD4+ T cells and FACS-enriched TEMRA cells. Study-level points and caveats: A relatively small number of individuals underwent TCR sequencing and HLA analysis.

This CDR3 spans 13 amino acids. The V and J ends lost 1 base and 5 bases respectively, with 9 bases between them. Germline lookup yields CDR1 SGHAT and CDR2 FQNNGV. Input material: CD4+ T cells from PBMCs. The receptor comes from a human donor with multiple sclerosis. The chain is built from TRBV11-2 and TRBJ2-7; unclear D gene. CDR3 protein: CASSLVGRDEQYF. The CDR3 DNA is TGTGCCAGCAGCTTAGTAGGCCGGGACGAGCAGTACTTC.